The clone carrying this T cell receptor (beta chain) has more than one count but fewer than ten. The antigen remains unidentified. V gave up 3 bases and J gave up 0 bases, with 7 bases separating them. Germline V gene lookup returns CDR1 MNHEY and CDR2 SMNVEV (reference sequence). This CDR3 comprises 14 residues. The source of the sample is a study of CD8+ T cells in alopecia areata. Isolated RNA was reverse transcribed into cDNA used as the sequencing template. Assay: immunoSEQ multiplex PCR; the TCRdb copy retains only in-frame clones and omits some. The sample yields 130,000 to 150,000 clones, roughly half seen once. Points from the study as a whole: Whereas mice showed it more clearly, TCR sharing across patients was murkier, possibly because of HLA. Across lesional scalp, and particularly alopecia totalis/universalis, clonality surpassed that of normal scalp.

The rearrangement links TRBV27 to TRBJ2-3, with a possible D match to TRBD2 (5 bases). This material consisted of CD4+ T cells sorted from blood, taken at week 0. The sequence came from a human donor with alopecia areata. CDR3 residues: CASSFRTSTDTQYF. The CDR3 nucleotides read TGTGCCAGCAGTTTCCGGACTAGCACAGATACGCAGTATTTT.